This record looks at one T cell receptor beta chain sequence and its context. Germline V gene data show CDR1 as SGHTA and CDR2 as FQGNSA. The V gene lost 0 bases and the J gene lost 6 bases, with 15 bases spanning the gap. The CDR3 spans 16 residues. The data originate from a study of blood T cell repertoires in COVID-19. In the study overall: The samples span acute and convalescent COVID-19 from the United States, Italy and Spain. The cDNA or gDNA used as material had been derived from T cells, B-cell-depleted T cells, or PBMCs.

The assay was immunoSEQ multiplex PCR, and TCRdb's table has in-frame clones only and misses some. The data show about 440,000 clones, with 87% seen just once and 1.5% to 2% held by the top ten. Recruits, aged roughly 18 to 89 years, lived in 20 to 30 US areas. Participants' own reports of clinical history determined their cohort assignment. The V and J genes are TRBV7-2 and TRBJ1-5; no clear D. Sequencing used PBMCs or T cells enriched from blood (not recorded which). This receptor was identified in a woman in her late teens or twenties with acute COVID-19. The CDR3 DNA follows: TGTGCCAGCAGCTTAGCCGCTATAGCGACTCGTCAGCCCCAGCATTTT. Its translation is CASSLAAIATRQPQHF.